This TCR beta chain was found in a study of T cell responses to AZD1222 COVID-19 vaccine (TCRdb year 2021). At the level of the whole study: TCR sequencing was performed for 230 to 250 trial participants, of whom about 200 were given two doses of AZD1222 and some 25 were given two doses of MenACWY control vaccine. Trial participants were enrolled by age into subgroups of 18-55, 56-69 and 70-plus years, and around 150, 29 and 61 TCR-sequenced participants, respectively, were included in these subgroups. What the research found in general, with its limitations: Only 5 to 7 AZD1222 recipients were SARS-CoV-2 seropositive at baseline, limiting conclusions about previously exposed vaccinees. After two AZD1222 doses, spike-specific TCR breadth and depth were significantly higher than at day 0 and than in MenACWY recipients. CD4 TCRs associated with the vaccine covered the entire spike protein, and the dominant responses were in regions 160-218 and 743-854. Because no samples from the day 14 peak response were available, repertoires could be characterized only after the peak T cell response. The 56-69-year group was small, and its depth increase did not reach significance, likely because of low power. Reportedly, almost half of the unique spike-specific TCRs recognized epitopes lying outside the regions that are mutated in the B.1.351 and B.1.1.7 variants. Participants were mostly white British and included more females than males, and it was suggested by the authors that clonal diversity may have been underestimated.

The CDR3 regions of human TCRbeta chains were analyzed by immunosequencing. Regarding the original processing steps: Repertoire TCRs were checked for matches against a reference library of SARS-CoV-2-specific TCRs that had been generated using the MIRA antigen-specificity platform. Breadth meant the fraction of unique TCRs that were SARS-CoV-2-associated, whereas depth meant the fraction of total T cells that were SARS-CoV-2-associated. Using the MIRA data, every spike-specific TCR was mapped to the spike region that the TCR reacted to and assigned to either a CD4 or a CD8 class. Log10-transformed breadth and depth values were compared by one-way ANOVA with Sidak's multiple comparisons tests. Sourced from immuneACCESS, this table was stored by TCRdb with only in-frame sequences that have V and J called. A share of the clones is absent; for the studies checked, an unresolved V gene accounts for under half, and the remainder has no known explanation. V and J calls and clone size are as listed in that table; D and trimming were resolved from the DNA. This sample gives around 220,000 clones in total; roughly 94% of them show up just once. Of the sample, approximately 1.5% falls within the top ten clones.

The time point label, as the study defines it: about 28 days (+/-7) after the second vaccine dose. The treatment or condition label for this specimen denotes: meningococcal conjugate vaccine given as trial control. The vaccinee samples were drawn from two UK trials, COV001 and COV002, one of which was a single-blind randomized controlled phase 2/3 trial testing AZD1222 (ChAdOx1 nCoV-19) in healthy adults. Trial participant PBMC samples were collected at day 0 and day 28 after the second dose for TCRbeta chain sequencing. This clone appeared once. Its antigen remains undetermined. No much larger clonotype is one base removed from it; base qualities were not supplied. V is clipped by 2 bases and J by 5 bases, and the sequence between their germline boundaries is 6 bases long. There are 12 amino acids in the CDR3, from cysteine to phenylalanine inclusive. CDR3 DNA is the only sequence kept; it has 36 bases, read in frame from the first base.

The TCR sequence derives from an adult who received the MenACWY meningococcal vaccine as a control. Source: peripheral blood, taken 28 days after the second dose of the MenACWY control vaccine. The rearrangement combines TRBV23-1 with TRBJ2-5; the D gene assignment is ambiguous. Being an ORF, TRBV23-1 has a function that is uncertain. The CDR3 protein is CASSQPGETQYF. The DNA reads as follows: TGCGCCAGCAGTCAACCTGGGGAGACCCAGTACTTC.